Listed below are T cell receptor beta chains from one sample, sequenced in a study of regulatory T cells in long-lasting Graves disease. MiXCR, run by TCRdb on the multiplex PCR reads, gives a single entry per CDR3 protein. The sample shows about 530,000 distinct CDR3 sequences, around 16% of them seen only once. These data were also reused for a study on T cells in Graves' hyperthyroidism and ophthalmopathy.

Sample: peripheral blood mononuclear cells (PBMCs), taken at new diagnosis, from a patient treated with antithyroid drugs. The receptors were gathered from a woman aged 35-65 years with Graves disease. The CDR3 runs from the conserved cysteine through the conserved F or W. D genes are given only for firm matches. For some rows the clone size is stated as once, few or many, or as a class when expanded; others skip it.

v_call,d_call,j_call,clone_size,cdr3_nt,cdr3_aa
TRBV7-2,TRBD1,TRBJ2-1,many,TGTGCCAGCAGCGCAAGGGGGCCCGCCTACAATGAGCAGTTCTTC,CASSARGPAYNEQFF
TRBV9,NA,TRBJ2-2,NA,TGTGCCAGCAGCGTAGTTAACGGGGAGCTGTTTTTT,CASSVVNGELFF
TRBV7-2,NA,TRBJ2-3,many,TGTGCCAGCAGCTTAGCGCTGTTGACTACTTACACAGATACGCAGTATTTT,CASSLALLTTYTDTQYF
TRBV10-3,TRBD1,TRBJ2-7,few,TGTGCCACCGCCAACCAGGCGGGACAGGGATCGTCCTACGAGCAGTACTTC,CATANQAGQGSSYEQYF
TRBV6-2/TRBV6-3,NA,TRBJ1-2,few,TGTGCCAGCAGTTCCGGGTCCCCATATGGCTACACCTTC,CASSSGSPYGYTF
TRBV6-2/TRBV6-3,TRBD1,TRBJ1-2,NA,TGTGCCAGCAGTGGGGACAGGGGGTATGGCTGCACCTTC,CASSGDRGYGCTF
TRBV6-1,NA,TRBJ2-3,many,TGTGCCAGCCACCAAGGACTCTCAACAACAGATACGCAGTATTTT,CASHQGLSTTDTQYF
TRBV14,TRBD1,TRBJ2-7,NA,TGTGCCAGCAGCCAAGGCAGACCCCGCGGGACAGGTGCCTCCTACGAGCAGTACTTC,CASSQGRPRGTGASYEQYF
TRBV12-3/TRBV12-4,TRBD2,TRBJ2-5,many,TGTGCCAGCAGTCCCACAGCGGGGATCGGAGAGACCCAGTACTTC,CASSPTAGIGETQYF
TRBV5-1,NA,TRBJ1-6,few,TGCGCCAGCAGCTTGGCTTTCGGAAATTCACCCCTCCACTTT,CASSLAFGNSPLHF
TRBV19,NA,TRBJ1-5,NA,TGTGCCAGTAGAATCGGTGATCAGCCCCAGCATTTT,CASRIGDQPQHF
TRBV19,NA,TRBJ2-2,few,TGTGCCAGTAGTATCGGCTCGATGAACACCGGGGAGCTGTTTTTT,CASSIGSMNTGELFF
TRBV7-9,NA,TRBJ2-7,NA,TGTGCCAGCAGCCATACGGGGACAAACTACGAGCAGTACTTC,CASSHTGTNYEQYF
TRBV9,NA,TRBJ2-2,many,TGTGCCAGCAGCGTAGTAGTTTCCACCGGGGAGCTGTTTTTT,CASSVVVSTGELFF
TRBV2,NA,TRBJ2-1,many,TGTGCCAGCAGTGGGTCGGGCAGGGGCTACAATGAGCAGTTCTTC,CASSGSGRGYNEQFF
TRBV7-9,NA,TRBJ1-2,few,TGTGCCAGCAGATCAAAATATGGCTACACCTTC,CASRSKYGYTF
TRBV11-2,NA,TRBJ1-1,many,TGTGCCAGCAGCCCCCAGTACACTGAAGCTTTCTTT,CASSPQYTEAFF
TRBV11-2,NA,TRBJ1-1,NA,TGTGCCAGCAGCCTCTCCGGGCCCCACACTGAAGCTTTCTTT,CASSLSGPHTEAFF
TRBV12-3/TRBV12-4,NA,TRBJ2-1,many,TGTGCCAGCAGTTTCCGAAGATACAATGAGCAGTTCTTC,CASSFRRYNEQFF
TRBV27,TRBD1,TRBJ1-2,NA,TGTGCCAGCAGCCCCGACCCCAGGGACAGGGTGAGAGGCTACACCTTC,CASSPDPRDRVRGYTF
TRBV7-2,NA,TRBJ2-1,NA,TGTGCCAGCAAACCCTGGGGCCCCTCCTACAATGAGCAGTTCTTC,CASKPWGPSYNEQFF
TRBV24-1,TRBD1,TRBJ2-3,few,TGTGCCACCAGCCAACCGACAGGGAAGGACACAGATACGCAGTATTTT,CATSQPTGKDTDTQYF
TRBV6-1,TRBD1,TRBJ1-5,NA,TGTGCCAGCAGACAGGGGGCAGTTCAGCCCCAGCATTTT,CASRQGAVQPQHF
TRBV5-1,NA,TRBJ2-3,NA,TGCGCCAGCAGCTTGTTTTGGACAGATACGCAGTATTTT,CASSLFWTDTQYF
TRBV5-1,TRBD1,TRBJ1-1,many,TGCGCCAGCGTCGGACAGGGTAACACTGAAGCTTTCTTT,CASVGQGNTEAFF
TRBV18,NA,TRBJ2-7,few,TGTGCCAGCTCAACCAAGGAGGGTCCCTACGAGCAGTACTTC,CASSTKEGPYEQYF
TRBV27,TRBD2,TRBJ2-3,NA,TGTGCCAGCAGTTATATCCCCCCGGGACTAGCGGGGGCCCTAAACAGGGATACGCAGTATTTT,CASSYIPPGLAGALNRDTQYF
TRBV18,NA,TRBJ2-4,many,TGTGCCAGCTCACCCGTTGTGGCGACGGGTAACATTCAGTACTTC,CASSPVVATGNIQYF
TRBV5-1,TRBD1,TRBJ2-3,many,TGCGCCAGCAGCATAGGACAGGGTGGAGATACGCAGTATTTT,CASSIGQGGDTQYF
TRBV29-1,TRBD2,TRBJ2-5,NA,TGCAGCGTTGATACTAGCGGGGACCAAGAGACCCAGTACTTC,CSVDTSGDQETQYF
TRBV5-4,NA,TRBJ1-1,NA,TGTGCCAGCAGCTTGGACGGAGCCCCAAAAGCTTTCTTT,CASSLDGAPKAFF